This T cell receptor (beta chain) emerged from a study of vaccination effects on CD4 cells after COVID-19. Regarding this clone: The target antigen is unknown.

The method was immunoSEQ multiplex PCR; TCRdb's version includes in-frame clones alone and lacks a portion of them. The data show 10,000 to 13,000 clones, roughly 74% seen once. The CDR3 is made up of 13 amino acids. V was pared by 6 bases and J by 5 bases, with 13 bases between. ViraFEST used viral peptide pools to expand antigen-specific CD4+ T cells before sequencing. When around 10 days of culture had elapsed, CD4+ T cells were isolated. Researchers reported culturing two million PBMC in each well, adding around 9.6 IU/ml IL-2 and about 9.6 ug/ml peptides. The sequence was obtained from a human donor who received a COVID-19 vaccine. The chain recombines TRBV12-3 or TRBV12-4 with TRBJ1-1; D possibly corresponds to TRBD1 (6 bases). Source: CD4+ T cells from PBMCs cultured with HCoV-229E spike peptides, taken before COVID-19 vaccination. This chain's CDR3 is CASRKSRGTEAFF. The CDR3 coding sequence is TGTGCCAGCAGAAAATCGAGGGGGACTGAAGCTTTCTTT.